The clone carrying this T cell receptor beta chain was seen only a few times. V lost 4 bases and J lost 11, with 18 bases in between. The germline CDR1 and CDR2 sequences are MNHEY and SMNVEV (reference sequence). This CDR3 spans 15 amino acids. According to the study, TCR beta libraries were built with iRepertoire HTBI primers and CDR3-region Arm-PCR. How the authors handled the data: Across samples, more than 55 TRBV and more than twelve TRBJ segments were found. TCRdb reprocessed the multiplex PCR reads with MiXCR, giving one entry per CDR3 protein. The V and J calls, along with clone size, are taken from TCRdb and not from the paper's own processing. The data show about 660,000 distinct CDR3 sequences, around 32% seen once. The sample originates from a study of regulatory T cells in long-lasting Graves disease. For the study at large: By definition, persistent Graves' disease involved antithyroid drugs for over 5 years alongside positive TSH receptor antibodies.

Noted time point: persistent/refractory GD, antithyroid drugs over 5 years with positive TRAb. TCR sequences were obtained from RNA taken from PBMCs. The diagnosis of Graves' disease used American Thyroid Association guidelines. Collection of peripheral blood (nine milliliters) was done using EDTA tubes. Material: peripheral blood mononuclear cells (PBMCs), obtained when the disease was refractory, from a patient treated with antithyroid drugs. This chain links TRBV27 with TRBJ1-6; D is unclear. The TCR sequence derives from a female donor with Graves disease. As DNA, the CDR3 is TGTGCCAGCAGTTCCACAATGCGGGCCTCAACACCCCTCCACTTT. It yields the protein CASSSTMRASTPLHF.